The clone carrying this TCR beta chain is medium-sized within its sample. Its antigen is not identified. CDR1 and CDR2 (germline): SEHNR, FQNEAQ (reference sequence). Trimming removed 7 bases at V and 5 bases at J, with 6 bases between. The CDR3 contains 11 residues. This entry belongs to a study of lung T cells in sarcoidosis with Löfgren's syndrome. Study-level information: Löfgren's syndrome patients were the main repertoire analysis focus.

Regarding the study as a whole: TRAV12-1 and TRBV2 were reportedly most expanded in Löfgren's patients. In alpha-beta pairs, TRAV12-1 favored TRBV2, and their CDR3s were homologous.

From the reads, TCRdb called clonotypes with MiXCR, one entry per CDR3 protein. This sample has 2,000 to 3,000 distinct CDR3 sequences, with under 25% found just once. The sequence was collected from a human donor with sarcoidosis (Löfgren's syndrome or another form), or a control subject (not recorded which). The sample was CD4+ T cells from bronchoalveolar lavage. The V call is TRBV7-9, the J call TRBJ2-4; D is unclear. This CDR3 is CASTRQNIQYF. CDR3 sequence (DNA): TGTGCCAGCACCCGACAAAACATTCAGTACTTC.